The source of this TCR beta chain is a study of T-cell reconstitution after alpha-beta-depleted transplantation in children. CDR3 length equals 14 residues. Trimming removed 5 bases at V and 9 bases at J, with 19 bases between. This clonotype was seen a handful of times. The TCRbeta library incorporated unique molecular identifiers. TCRdb processed the PCR reads anew with MiXCR; each CDR3 protein has one entry. The data show some 530,000 distinct CDR3 sequences, with under 15% seen just once and under 7% held by the top ten. The source was PBMCs from the stem cell graft donor, collected from the stem cell graft. The chain is built from TRBV12-3 or TRBV12-4 and TRBJ1-1; D is undetermined. This TCR derives from a human donor who donated a stem cell graft to a child with combined immunodeficiency. The CDR3 here is CASSPTRDTQQAFF. Here the CDR3 DNA reads TGTGCCAGCAGTCCAACCCGGGATACTCAACAAGCTTTCTTT.